This T cell receptor beta chain is from a study of cytomegalovirus exposure and HLA in healthy donors. Whole-study results and caveats: Later analysis showed most CMV-associated TCR beta chains appearing HLA-restricted.

Vbeta (60) and Jbeta (13) primers were used in the PCR. TCRdb keeps only in-frame clones here, not all; method: immunoSEQ multiplex PCR. The table includes some 150,000 clones, about 77% detected once. To note about this clone: As yet, its antigen is unknown.

CDR3 length: 13 residues. Germline lookup yields CDR1 SNHLY and CDR2 FYNNEI. Trimming removed 7 bases from V and 7 bases from J; junction bases left unmatched: 4. This chain links TRBV2 with TRBJ1-6; 7 bases are a match to TRBD1. Sequenced sample: PBMCs. This TCR derives from a woman in her fifties or sixties in good health and CMV-seronegative. CDR3: CASNRQGNSPLHF. In DNA, the CDR3 is TGTGCCAGCAATCGACAGGGAAATTCACCCCTCCACTTT.